The 32 T cell receptor beta chains listed next were all sequenced from one sample in a study of cytomegalovirus exposure and HLA in healthy donors. It was with 60 Vbeta and 13 Jbeta primers that the PCR ran. Clones were sequenced by immunoSEQ multiplex PCR, and TCRdb holds only the in-frame ones, with some missing. The profile shows some 110,000 clones, about 82% of them singletons. Sequencing was performed on PBMCs. Source of these receptors: a man aged 50-60 years in good health and CMV-seronegative.

This clone appeared a single time. V gene TRBV7-8 combines with J gene TRBJ2-2; TRBD2 matches 7 bases. The CDR3 runs 16 residues. V lost 11 bases, J lost 0 bases, and 12 bases stayed unmatched. Germline V gene sequence: CDR1 SGHVS, CDR2 FQNEAQ. CDR3 protein: CAHIGTGGPNTGELFF. The CDR3 DNA is TGTGCCCACATTGGTACGGGGGGACCGAACACCGGGGAGCTGTTTTTT.

On this clone: Sequence at one end of the junction differs from germline and may be a read error. The gene calls are TRBV7-9 and TRBJ1-5; D remains ambiguous. This CDR3 is 12 amino acids long. Germline V CDR1 and CDR2: SEHNR, FQNEAQ (reference sequence). CDR3 protein: CSSSSTNQPQHF. For the CDR3, the DNA is TGTTCCAGCAGCTCGACTAATCAGCCCCAGCATTTT.

This chain uses TRBV7-2 with TRBJ1-2; 7 nucleotides agree with TRBD1. With V trimmed by 5 bases and J by 4 bases, 7 bases remained unmatched. CDR1 is SGHTA and CDR2 is FQGNSA in the germline V gene. CDR3 length: 14 amino acids. The DNA of the CDR3 is TGTGCCAGCAGCATCGACAGGGATCTCTATGGCTACACCTTC. This encodes CASSIDRDLYGYTF.

The rearrangement uses TRBV6-5 and TRBJ1-1, with D possibly TRBD1 on 6 matching bases. The V end was cut by 6 bases, the J end by 4 bases, with 12 bases between. The CDR3 sequence is 13 residues long. CDR1 is MNHEY, CDR2 SVGAGI, per germline. CDR3 region: CASSRGGGTEAFF. The CDR3 DNA sequence: TGTGCCAGCAGCCGCGGGGGCGGCACTGAAGCTTTCTTT.

This clone turned up a few times. The chain links TRBV10-2 to TRBJ1-6; D is unresolved. The CDR3 sequence is 15 residues long. Trimming left V 6 bases short and J 3 bases short, with 12 bases between. The V gene's germline CDR1 is WSHSY and CDR2 SAAADI. CDR3 in amino acids: CASRAPADYNSPLHF. The CDR3 DNA reads TGCGCCAGCAGAGCACCCGCGGACTATAATTCACCCCTCCACTTT.

In its sample, this clone was seen once. The V and J genes are TRBV19 and TRBJ1-4; D is unresolved. Germline V lookup: CDR1 LNHDA, CDR2 SQIVND (reference sequence). V was cut by 3 bases and J by 4 bases, with 9 bases left in between. The CDR3 consists of 14 residues. CDR3 in amino acids: CASSISADNEKLFF. The DNA of the CDR3 is TGTGCCAGTAGTATCTCGGCGGATAATGAAAAACTGTTTTTT.

The V gene is TRBV19, the J gene TRBJ1-1; D gene unclear. CDR1 is LNHDA and CDR2 is SQIVND in the germline V gene (reference sequence). This CDR3 contains 14 residues. Trimming pared 3 bases from V and 0 bases from J, leaving 8 bases between. The CDR3 DNA reads as TGTGCCAGTAGTATCGAGGGCATGAACACTGAAGCTTTCTTT. Translated, it gives CASSIEGMNTEAFF.

The chain couples TRBV28 to TRBJ2-2, with D unresolved. The V and J ends lost 4 bases and 0 bases respectively, with 6 bases between them. CDR1 is MDHEN, CDR2 SYDVKM, per germline. CDR3 size: 14 residues. The CDR3 nucleotides read TGTGCCAGCAGTTCACAGACGAACACCGGGGAGCTGTTTTTT. Residues: CASSSQTNTGELFF.

The table lists this clone with a few counts. The chain combines TRBV4-2 with TRBJ2-1; 9 nucleotides match TRBD1. The ends lost 0 bases at V and 6 bases at J; junction bases unmatched: 9. The CDR3 covers 17 residues. Germline V gene lookup returns CDR1 LGHNA and CDR2 YNFKEQ. CDR3 sequence: CASSQDAETGGFNEQFF. The DNA of the CDR3 is TGTGCCAGCAGCCAAGATGCCGAGACAGGGGGATTCAATGAGCAGTTCTTC.

The genes are TRBV11-2 and TRBJ2-2; 7 positions agree with TRBD1. The ends lost 5 bases at V and 1 base at J; junction bases unmatched: 4. Germline assignment: CDR1 SGHAT and CDR2 FQNNGV. There are 15 residues in the CDR3. The CDR3 protein is CASSRRQGNTGELFF. CDR3 in DNA: TGTGCCAGCAGCCGGAGACAGGGGAACACCGGGGAGCTGTTTTTT.

The chain uses TRBV5-8 and TRBJ2-7; D remains ambiguous. This CDR3 region has 14 residues. CDR1 is SGHTS, CDR2 YDEGEE, per germline. V lost 2 bases and J lost 2, with 11 bases in between. This CDR3 is CASSFLGSTYEQYF. The CDR3 bases are TGTGCCAGCAGCTTCCTAGGCAGCACCTACGAGCAGTACTTC.

J is TRBJ2-1 and V is TRBV4-2, with TRBD1 matching 7 bases. This CDR3 has 17 amino acids. Germline trimming cut 0 bases from V and 4 bases from J; bases unmatched to any gene: 9. The germline V gene has CDR1 LGHNA and CDR2 YNFKEQ. CDR3 nucleotides: TGTGCCAGCAGCCAAGAGGGGGCCCCAGGGGGTTACAATGAGCAGTTCTTC. It codes for CASSQEGAPGGYNEQFF.

The chain is built from TRBV5-4 and TRBJ1-2; possibly TRBD1 for D (5 bases). The germline gives CDR1 SGHNT, CDR2 YYREEE (reference sequence). The CDR3 sequence is 15 residues long. V lost 0 bases and J 2 bases, leaving 11 bases between the germline ends. CDR3 protein: CASSLALQENYGYTF. Written as DNA, the CDR3 is TGTGCCAGCAGCTTGGCCTTACAGGAGAACTATGGCTACACCTTC.

The chain recombines TRBV5-1 with TRBJ2-5, with 11 bases matching TRBD2. CDR3 length: 15 residues. Germline loops: CDR1 SGHRS, CDR2 YFSETQ. Trimming took 3 bases from V and 4 from J; bases not matched to a gene: 5. The CDR3 DNA follows: TGCGCCAGCAGCTACTTAGCGGGGGGGTCAGAGACCCAGTACTTC. Its protein product is CASSYLAGGSETQYF.

The CDR3 is CASSYTSGQEAFF. The CDR3 region has the DNA TGTGCCAGCAGTTACACGTCAGGGCAGGAAGCTTTCTTT. V is TRBV6-5 and J is TRBJ1-1, with TRBD1 as a possible D gene (5 bases). V was shortened by 2 bases and J by 8 bases, with 12 bases between the two germline ends. The CDR3 is made up of 13 amino acids. The V gene's germline CDR1 is MNHEY and CDR2 SVGAGI.

CDR3 region: CASSRRRPQHF. The CDR3 DNA reads TGTGCCAGCAGCCGTCGGAGGCCCCAGCATTTT. V is TRBV5-8 and J is TRBJ1-5; D uncertain. Germline lookup yields CDR1 SGHTS and CDR2 YDEGEE. The CDR3 contains 11 residues. Trimming removed 4 bases from V and 9 bases from J, with 8 bases in between.

The V gene is TRBV5-4, the J gene TRBJ2-7; no firm D call. This CDR3 contains 12 residues. Germline assignment: CDR1 SGHNT and CDR2 YYREEE (reference sequence). The ends were cut back, 1 base at V and 3 bases at J, with 5 bases in the middle. The DNA for the CDR3 is TGTGCCAGCAGCTTGAACAACTACGAGCAGTACGTC. Translated: CASSLNNYEQYV.

The J gene is TRBJ2-2, the V gene TRBV4-2; TRBD2 matches at 12 bases. CDR3 length: 17 amino acids. Per the germline V gene, CDR1 is LGHNA and CDR2 is YNFKEQ. The J segment lost 7 bases and the V segment lost 8 bases, leaving 14 bases of the junction unmatched. In DNA form, the CDR3 reads TGTGCCAGCTCGAAGGGGGCTAGCGGGGGGGCCCTCGGGGAGCTGTTTTTT. Residues: CASSKGASGGALGELFF.

The chain uses TRBV2 and TRBJ2-7; D call uncertain. The CDR3 covers 12 residues. The germline V gene has CDR1 SNHLY and CDR2 FYNNEI. The germline V and J ends were trimmed by 6 bases and 4 bases, with 10 bases remaining between them. The CDR3 protein is CASRTLGYEQYF. The CDR3 region has the DNA TGTGCCAGCAGGACTCTAGGTTACGAGCAGTACTTC.

CDR3 loop: CASRADRGNTEAFF. CDR3 nucleotides: TGCGCCAGCAGAGCGGACAGGGGGAACACTGAAGCTTTCTTT. This chain connects TRBV5-1 to TRBJ1-1; 9 nucleotides agree with TRBD1. Looked up from germline, CDR1 is SGHRS and CDR2 is YFSETQ. The CDR3 extends over 14 amino acids. The J segment lost 1 base and the V segment lost 5 bases, leaving 3 bases of the junction unmatched.

The chain recombines TRBV2 with TRBJ1-5; D might be TRBD1 (6 bases). V was clipped by 6 bases and J by 6 bases, with 21 bases between them. This CDR3 is 16 amino acids long. In germline, CDR1 is SNHLY, CDR2 FYNNEI. The chain's CDR3 is CASRAGTSNPRQPQHF. CDR3 sequence (DNA): TGTGCCAGCAGGGCCGGGACATCTAACCCGCGTCAGCCCCAGCATTTT.

The CDR3 nucleotides read TGTGCCAGCAGTCCACAGGGCGCTTCACCCCTCCACTTT. This codes for CASSPQGASPLHF. The chain joins TRBV6-1 to TRBJ1-6, with D possibly TRBD1 on 6 matching bases. The CDR3 runs 13 residues. The V and J ends lost 5 bases and 9 bases respectively, with 11 bases between them. Germline values: CDR1 MNHNS, CDR2 SASEGT.

The J gene is TRBJ2-2, the V gene TRBV6-1; TRBD1 agrees at 7 bases. The length of the CDR3 is 14 residues. V lost 10 bases to trimming and J lost 3 bases; unmatched junction nucleotides: 8. Per germline, CDR1 MNHNS and CDR2 SASEGT. In nucleotides, the CDR3 is TGTGCCAACGACCAGGGGGATGACACCGGGGAGCTGTTTTTT. The encoded protein is CANDQGDDTGELFF.

The chain joins TRBV6-1 to TRBJ2-1; D possibly corresponds to TRBD2 (6 bases). This CDR3 is 16 amino acids long. Germline V lookup: CDR1 MNHNS, CDR2 SASEGT. The V end lost 4 bases, the J end lost 8 bases, and 21 bases lay between the germline ends. The CDR3 nucleotides read TGTGCCAGCAGTGGACGGGGGAGCCTTGATGGGTATGAGCAGTTCTTC. It yields the protein CASSGRGSLDGYEQFF.

V usage is TRBV25-1 and J usage is TRBJ2-5; D is perhaps TRBD1 (5 bases). Trimming removed 1 base at V and 5 bases at J, with 20 bases between. This CDR3 is built from 17 residues. Germline V gene data show CDR1 as MGHDK and CDR2 as SYGVNS. Written as DNA, the CDR3 is TGTGCCAGCAGTGAATTTAAGGGGCTCGCAGCCTCGGAGACCCAGTACTTC. Translating it yields CASSEFKGLAASETQYF.

This sequence joins TRBV18 and TRBJ1-1; perhaps TRBD1 as D (5 bases). V was trimmed by 5 bases and J by 6 bases, leaving 10 bases between them. CDR1 KGHSH and CDR2 LQKENI come from the germline V gene. The CDR3 contains 12 residues. CDR3 bases: TGTGCCAGCTCAGCCCAGGGTGCTGAAGCTTTCTTT. This translates into CASSAQGAEAFF.

The J gene is TRBJ2-1, the V gene TRBV5-4; 7 positions match TRBD2. Trimming removed 4 bases from V and 3 bases from J; junction bases left unmatched: 1. The length of the CDR3 is 13 residues. Germline V CDR1 and CDR2: SGHNT, YYREEE (reference sequence). CDR3 bases: TGTGCCAGCAGCCCGGGAGGCTACAATGAGCAGTTCTTC. Protein sequence: CASSPGGYNEQFF.

This rearrangement joins TRBV4-2 to TRBJ2-1; TRBD1 agrees at 7 bases. Losses at the gene ends were 4 bases for V and 10 bases for J; bases not matched to a gene: 16. Germline V gene lookup returns CDR1 LGHNA and CDR2 YNFKEQ. The CDR3 covers 16 residues. CDR3 in DNA: TGTGCCAGCAGCCTACTGTCCCCGGGGACAGTTGGCGAGCAGTTCTTC. It specifies CASSLLSPGTVGEQFF.

This clone is a singleton in its sample. The V call is TRBV9, the J call TRBJ1-3; 8 bases agree with TRBD1. This CDR3 has 17 amino acids. The V segment lost 0 bases and the J segment 4 bases; nucleotides outside the gene matches: 9. Germline V gives CDR1 SGDLS, CDR2 YYNGEE. CDR3 loop: CASSVELSGGFGNTIYF. The DNA for the CDR3 is TGTGCCAGCAGCGTAGAGCTTTCAGGGGGCTTCGGAAACACCATATATTTT.

V usage is TRBV11-3 and J usage is TRBJ2-1; D is possibly TRBD2 (5 bases). The CDR3 has 15 amino acids. The germline V gene encodes CDR1 SGHNT and CDR2 YENEEA. V lost 2 bases and J 3 bases, leaving 11 bases between the germline ends. The CDR3 region has the DNA TGTGCCAGCAGCTTATCGGTCGGGGACTACAATGAGCAGTTCTTC. This codes for CASSLSVGDYNEQFF.

The rearrangement uses TRBV4-1 and TRBJ2-1; 10 positions agree with TRBD2. The CDR3 has 16 residues. From germline, CDR1 is MGHRA and CDR2 YSYEKL. Germline trimming cut 4 bases from V and 6 bases from J; bases unmatched to any gene: 9. The CDR3 nucleotides are TGCGCCAGCAGCCTCCACCCTAGCGGGGGAAGCAATGAGCAGTTCTTC. Its translation: CASSLHPSGGSNEQFF.

This chain connects TRBV15 to TRBJ1-6, with D uncertain. This CDR3 comprises 14 residues. Germline CDR1 and CDR2: LNHNV and YYDKDF (reference sequence). V lost 0 bases and J 4 bases, leaving 4 bases between the germline ends. The CDR3 region has the DNA TGTGCCACCAGCAGAGAGGAGTATAATTCACCCCTCCACTTT. Translated, it gives CATSREEYNSPLHF.